The rows below give T cell receptor beta chains drawn from one sample of a study of identical twins. TCRdb fed the 5' RACE reads into MiXCR, producing one record per CDR3 protein. The sample has 450,000 or so distinct CDR3 sequences, roughly 20% seen once. The specimen sequenced was naive T cells sorted from blood. These receptors were obtained from a man aged 45-65 years in good health. CDR3s include the opening cysteine and the closing phenylalanine or tryptophan.

TRBV7-7,CASSSRFGDEQFF
TRBV6-1,CASSADRFTDTQYF
TRBV4-3,CASSQDLATGTYEQYF
TRBV29-1,CSVRWVAGAHEQYF
TRBV19,CASKSRDYTDTQYF
TRBV11-2,CASSLGLAGSSYNEQFF
TRBV11-2,CASSSRIAGGTDTQYF
TRBV2,CASSDAGALLTFF
TRBV5-6,CASSLPPGGPAYYGYTF
TRBV15,CATSRARDSPKDTF
TRBV9,CASSGSGSNYEQYF
TRBV3-1,CASSLRGGSTTEAFF
TRBV6-1,CASSATSFQSTDTQYF
TRBV19,CASSGQGEYFGSYNEQFF
TRBV10-3,CATKDPGLAGANTGELFF
TRBV19,CASSPTGGRTYEQYF
TRBV4-3,CASSHHGAREGGETQYF
TRBV21-1,CASSTTAGKFF
TRBV4-1,CASSRSDSAYEQYF
TRBV6-5,CASSYLPGLAGKDTQYF